Shown below are 5 T cell receptor beta chains from a single sample sequenced in a study of T-cell reconstitution after alpha-beta-depleted transplantation in children. It was with unique molecular identifiers that the TCRbeta library was prepared. TCRdb ran MiXCR on the PCR reads and lists one entry per CDR3 protein. Of around 120,000 distinct CDR3 sequences in the sample, roughly 24% were seen once. The source was PBMCs, mostly from graft donor cells, collected 180 days after TCRalphabeta/CD19-depleted stem cell transplant. The receptors shown here come from a male patient between 2 and 15 years old who had a stem cell transplant for chronic granulomatous disease, so the T cells may come from the graft donor.

J is TRBJ1-1 and V is TRBV5-1; 9 nucleotides line up with TRBD1. Trimming took 4 bases from V and 6 from J; bases not matched to a gene: 7. CDR3 length equals 14 residues. Germline CDR1 SGHRS, CDR2 YFSETQ. In DNA, the CDR3 is TGCGCCAGCAGCCAGACAGGGGGTTCAGCTGAAGCTTTCTTT. This translates into CASSQTGGSAEAFF.

This clonotype was seen many times. The CDR3 loop is CASSHRGLDTGELFF. The CDR3 nucleotides are TGTGCCAGCTCCCACAGGGGTTTGGACACCGGGGAGCTGTTTTTT. The chain uses TRBV5-6 and TRBJ2-2; 7 nucleotides line up with TRBD1. The V gene's germline CDR1 is SGHDT and CDR2 YYEEEE. The junction had 9 bases not matched to a gene; V was cut back by 7 bases and J by 3 bases. This CDR3 contains 15 residues.

V usage is TRBV12-3 or TRBV12-4 and J usage is TRBJ2-3; 9 bases are a match to TRBD2. This CDR3 region has 21 residues. The V gene end was trimmed by 0 bases and the J gene end by 0 bases; junction bases not matched to a gene: 16. This CDR3 reads CASSLARWTSDQNKSTDTQYF. CDR3 coding DNA: TGTGCCAGCAGTTTAGCGCGCTGGACTAGCGACCAAAACAAAAGCACAGATACGCAGTATTTT.

This clonotype was seen only a few times. The J gene is TRBJ2-1, the V gene TRBV5-1; TRBD2 matches at 14 bases. This CDR3 is 15 amino acids long. Trimming cost V 4 bases and J 7 bases; bases outside gene matches: 4. CDR1 and CDR2 from the germline V gene are SGHRS and YFSETQ. The CDR3 nucleotides are TGCGCCAGCAGCCAGGGACTAGCGGGAGTTAATGAGCAGTTCTTC. As protein: CASSQGLAGVNEQFF.

The V and J genes are TRBV7-9 and TRBJ2-5; D remains unclear. CDR1 and CDR2 from the germline V gene are SEHNR and FQNEAQ (reference sequence). Trimming stripped 2 bases from V and 0 bases from J, with 16 bases between. The CDR3 runs to 17 residues. The CDR3 spells CASSLLPAFLYQETQYF. CDR3 bases: TGTGCCAGCAGCTTACTACCGGCCTTCCTTTACCAAGAGACCCAGTACTTC.